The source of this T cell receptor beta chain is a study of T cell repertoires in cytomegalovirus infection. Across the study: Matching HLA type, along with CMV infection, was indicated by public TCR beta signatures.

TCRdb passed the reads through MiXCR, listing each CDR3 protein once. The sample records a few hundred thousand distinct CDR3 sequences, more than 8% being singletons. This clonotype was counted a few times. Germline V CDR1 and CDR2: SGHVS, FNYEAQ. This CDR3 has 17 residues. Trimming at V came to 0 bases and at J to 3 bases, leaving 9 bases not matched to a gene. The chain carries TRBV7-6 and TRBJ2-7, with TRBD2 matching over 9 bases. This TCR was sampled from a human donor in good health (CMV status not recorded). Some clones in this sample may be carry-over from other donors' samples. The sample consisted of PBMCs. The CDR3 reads CASSLAQLAGTFYEQYF. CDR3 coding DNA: TGTGCCAGCAGCTTAGCGCAGCTAGCGGGGACCTTCTACGAGCAGTACTTC.